The T cell receptor (beta chain) described here comes from a study of T cell responses to AZD1222 COVID-19 vaccine. Overall study findings and caveats: There were mostly white British donors and more females than males, and clonal diversity was possibly underestimated. Baseline antibody screening turned up just a handful of seropositive AZD1222 recipients.

Sequencing used immunoSEQ multiplex PCR; TCRdb keeps in-frame clones, though not all of them. In the table there are more than 150,000 clones, 85% to 90% of which are singletons. As to this clone: Its antigen is still unknown.

The TCR originated in an adult in good health. Sequenced here: peripheral blood, sampled on day 0 of AZD1222 vaccination.

The CDR3 coding sequence is TGTGCCATCAGTGAGCATAGCGGACAGGGGAAGCCCCAGCATTTT. Translating it yields CAISEHSGQGKPQHF. V is TRBV10-3 and J is TRBJ1-5; 9 bases align to TRBD1. This CDR3 is built from 15 residues. V lost 2 bases to trimming and J lost 8 bases; unmatched junction nucleotides: 7. Per germline, CDR1 ENHRY and CDR2 SYGVKD.